The entry below describes one T cell receptor beta chain. The antigen is not known. The data originate from a study of T cells in Graves' hyperthyroidism and ophthalmopathy. Study findings and constraints: Separation of ophthalmopathy from stable hyperthyroidism was achieved by a 13 V-J model. Progression to ophthalmopathy was predicted a median of roughly 6.8 months early. Blood also held most thyroid clonotypes expanded beyond 0.001.

CDR3 length: 17 residues. Germline V gene data show CDR1 as LGHNA and CDR2 as YSLEER. V gave up 3 bases and J gave up 4 bases; unmatched junction bases: 13. TCR beta CDR3 sequences were amplified from RNA transcripts. An initial round of RT-PCR targeting the TCR CDR3 relied on the HTBI primer set. TCRdb itself ran the multiplex PCR reads through MiXCR, one entry per CDR3 protein. The sample yields about 260,000 distinct CDR3 sequences, roughly 17% seen once. This clonotype originated in a woman aged 18-30 years with Graves' ophthalmopathy. The sample comprised blood. The gene calls are TRBV4-3 and TRBJ1-1, with 8 bases identical to TRBD1. For the CDR3, the DNA is TGCGCCAGCAGCCAGGGACCCGACAGGGGCCTGAGCACTGAAGCTTTCTTT. It encodes CASSQGPDRGLSTEAFF.